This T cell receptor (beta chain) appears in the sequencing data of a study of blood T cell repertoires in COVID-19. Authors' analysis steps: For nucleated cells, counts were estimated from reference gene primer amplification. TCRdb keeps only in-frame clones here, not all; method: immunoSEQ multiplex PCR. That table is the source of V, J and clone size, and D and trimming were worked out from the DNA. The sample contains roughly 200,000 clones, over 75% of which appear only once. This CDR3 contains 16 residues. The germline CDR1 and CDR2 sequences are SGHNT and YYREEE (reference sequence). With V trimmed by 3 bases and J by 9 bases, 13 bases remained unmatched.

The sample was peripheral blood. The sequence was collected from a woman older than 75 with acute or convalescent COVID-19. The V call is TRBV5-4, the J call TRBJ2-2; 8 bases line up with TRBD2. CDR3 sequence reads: CASSSGKSGSVWELFF. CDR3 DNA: TGTGCCAGCAGCTCCGGAAAGAGCGGGAGTGTCTGGGAGCTGTTTTTT.